The 26 T cell receptor beta chains below all came from one sample that was sequenced in a study of blood T cell repertoires in COVID-19. Measured with immunoSEQ multiplex PCR; TCRdb has only the in-frame clones, and not every one. Counted here are roughly 400,000 clones, 90% occurring once; the ten biggest clones make up about 0.6%. The material sequenced was PBMCs or T cells enriched from blood (not recorded which). The receptors originated from a man between 18 and 35 years old who had recovered from COVID-19.

V usage is TRBV24-1 and J usage is TRBJ2-3; D might be TRBD1 (6 bases). The CDR3 runs to 14 residues. The germline CDR1 and CDR2 sequences are KGHDR and SFDVKD. Trimming left V 3 bases short and J 6 bases short, with 12 bases between. DNA of the CDR3: TGTGCCACCAGTGATAACAGGGCAGTGGATACGCAGTATTTT. This encodes CATSDNRAVDTQYF.

This chain connects TRBV19 to TRBJ1-5; tentative D call: TRBD1 (5 bases). The CDR3 is made up of 14 amino acids. Looked up from germline, CDR1 is LNHDA and CDR2 is SQIVND (reference sequence). The V gene lost 7 bases and the J gene lost 6 bases, with 16 bases spanning the gap. This CDR3 reads CASTKSWGVQPQHF. CDR3 bases: TGTGCCAGTACCAAATCGTGGGGGGTTCAGCCCCAGCATTTT. The variable domain in full, completed from reference TRBV19 and TRBJ1-5, reads DGGITQSPKYLFRKEGQNVTLSCEQNLNHDAMYWYRQDPGQGLRLIYYSQIVNDFQKGDIAEGYSVSREKKESFPLTVTSAQKNPTAFYLCASTKSWGVQPQHFGDGTRLSIL.

CDR3 DNA sequence: TGCGCCAGCAGCAGGGGACAGGGGGGCTACACCTTC. Amino acids: CASSRGQGGYTF. This chain connects TRBV5-1 to TRBJ1-2; 10 bases fit TRBD1. The germline gives CDR1 SGHRS, CDR2 YFSETQ. V lost 4 bases to trimming and J lost 8 bases; unmatched junction nucleotides: 2. The CDR3 extends over 12 amino acids.

The gene calls are TRBV24-1 and TRBJ2-3; TRBD2 aligns across 11 bases. Germline V lookup: CDR1 KGHDR, CDR2 SFDVKD. The CDR3 has 16 amino acids. V was clipped by 7 bases and J by 8 bases; unmatched bases: 13. The CDR3 loop reads CATSGTGTSGGGTQYF. Here the CDR3 DNA reads TGTGCCACCAGCGGGACCGGGACTAGCGGCGGGGGTACGCAGTATTTT.

CDR3 loop: CASSRSGKVVETQYF. The CDR3 DNA follows: TGTGCCAGTAGTAGGAGCGGGAAGGTGGTGGAGACCCAGTACTTC. The chain combines TRBV19 with TRBJ2-5; 7 nucleotides line up with TRBD2. The CDR3 is made up of 15 amino acids. V was clipped by 4 bases and J by 5 bases; unmatched bases: 10. Germline V CDR1 and CDR2: LNHDA, SQIVND (reference sequence).

This clone occurred once. The chain recombines TRBV5-1 with TRBJ2-7; D remains unclear. This CDR3 is built from 15 residues. Trimming left V 4 bases short and J 0 bases short, with 14 bases between. Germline values: CDR1 SGHRS, CDR2 YFSETQ. The CDR3 DNA reads TGCGCCAGCAGCCCCGCTCCCACGAGCTCCTACGAGCAGTACTTC. Its translation is CASSPAPTSSYEQYF. Full variable domain (missing parts from reference TRBV5-1 and TRBJ2-7): KAGVTQTPRYLIKTRGQQVTLSCSPISGHRSVSWYQQTPGQGLQFLFEYFSETQRNKGNFPGRFSGRQFSNSRSEMNVSTLELGDSALYLCASSPAPTSSYEQYFGPGTRLTVT.

This clone appeared a few times. The chain recombines TRBV28 with TRBJ1-1; tentatively, D is TRBD1 (5 bases). The V end lost 2 bases, the J end lost 2 bases, and 12 bases lay between the germline ends. The CDR3 totals 15 residues. CDR1 is MDHEN and CDR2 is SYDVKM in the germline V gene. CDR3 in amino acids: CASSLKQAGNTEAFF. In DNA, the CDR3 is TGTGCCAGCAGTTTAAAACAGGCCGGAAACACTGAAGCTTTCTTT.

This clone was seen more than once but under ten times. The chain combines TRBV2 with TRBJ1-3; D unclear. CDR3 length: 18 amino acids. Trimming stripped 0 bases from V and 0 bases from J, with 15 bases between. Germline CDR1 and CDR2: SNHLY and FYNNEI. The DNA for the CDR3 is TGTGCCAGCAGTGAAGCGGGTCACAGAATGAGCTCTGGAAACACCATATATTTT. Translating it yields CASSEAGHRMSSGNTIYF.

This rearrangement joins TRBV4-2 to TRBJ1-1, with D hard to call. Trimming took 4 bases from V and 1 from J, leaving 13 bases between them. Germline loops: CDR1 LGHNA, CDR2 YNFKEQ. The CDR3 totals 15 residues. CDR3 in DNA: TGTGCCAGCAGCCTCACTTTGACAAGGAACACTGAAGCTTTCTTT. It codes for CASSLTLTRNTEAFF.

V is TRBV27 and J is TRBJ1-1; 10 nucleotides line up with TRBD1. The CDR3 covers 15 residues. V was pared by 6 bases and J by 2 bases, with 6 bases of the junction left unmatched. Germline loops: CDR1 MNHEY, CDR2 SMNVEV (reference sequence). CDR3 amino acids: CASRQTGGINTEAFF. In DNA form, the CDR3 reads TGTGCCAGCAGACAGACAGGGGGCATTAACACTGAAGCTTTCTTT.

In its sample, this clone was seen a few times. V is TRBV19 and J is TRBJ1-5; 8 nucleotides match TRBD1. Losses at the gene ends were 6 bases for V and 1 base for J; bases not matched to a gene: 17. Germline V gene data show CDR1 as LNHDA and CDR2 as SQIVND (reference sequence). The CDR3 has 19 residues. CDR3: CASRRRFLRQGRSNQPQHF. As DNA, the CDR3 is TGTGCCAGTAGGCGGAGATTTTTAAGACAGGGGCGAAGCAATCAGCCCCAGCATTTT. Full variable domain (rest looked up from reference TRBV19 and TRBJ1-5): DGGITQSPKYLFRKEGQNVTLSCEQNLNHDAMYWYRQDPGQGLRLIYYSQIVNDFQKGDIAEGYSVSREKKESFPLTVTSAQKNPTAFYLCASRRRFLRQGRSNQPQHFGDGTRLSIL.

The CDR3 region has the DNA TGTGCCAGCAGCTTCGGGGGGGAGACCCAGTACTTC. This sequence encodes CASSFGGETQYF. The V and J genes are TRBV11-2 and TRBJ2-5; TRBD2 matches 7 bases. Germline trimming cut 3 bases from V and 5 bases from J; bases unmatched to any gene: 0. Germline V lookup: CDR1 SGHAT, CDR2 FQNNGV. The CDR3 totals 12 residues. Together with reference TRBV11-2 and TRBJ2-5, the CDR3 gives the full variable domain: EAGVAQSPRYKIIEKRQSVAFWCNPISGHATLYWYQQILGQGPKLLIQFQNNGVVDDSQLPKDRFSAERLKGVDSTLKIQPAKLEDSAVYLCASSFGGETQYFGPGTRLLVL.

The rearrangement joins TRBV5-6 to TRBJ1-6, with D possibly matching TRBD1 (6 bases). Germline V lookup: CDR1 SGHDT, CDR2 YYEEEE. V was trimmed by 5 bases and J by 4 bases, leaving 22 bases between them. The CDR3 sequence is 18 residues long. The CDR3 sequence is CASSSNPQDSPYNSPLHF. The CDR3 DNA reads TGTGCCAGCAGTTCCAATCCCCAGGACAGTCCTTATAATTCACCCCTCCACTTT.

The CDR3 DNA sequence: TGTGCCAGCAGTTTACAGGGGTATAGCAATCAGCCCCAGCATTTT. Translated, it gives CASSLQGYSNQPQHF. V and J are TRBV27 and TRBJ1-5, with D perhaps TRBD1 (6 bases). Germline V gene sequence: CDR1 MNHEY, CDR2 SMNVEV (reference sequence). This CDR3 is built from 15 residues. V gave up 2 bases and J gave up 0 bases, with 8 bases separating them.

The table lists this clone with a count of one. This chain connects TRBV13 to TRBJ1-1; D not certain. CDR1 is PRHDT, CDR2 FYEKMQ, per germline (reference sequence). CDR3 length: 15 residues. Between the trimmed V and J ends, which lost 3 bases and 1 base, there was a span of 12 bases. DNA of the CDR3: TGTGCCAGCAGCTTGGGATCCGGGAGGAACACTGAAGCTTTCTTT. Its translation: CASSLGSGRNTEAFF. The full variable domain, in which reference TRBV13 and TRBJ1-1 provide the parts outside the CDR3, is AAGVIQSPRHLIKEKRETATLKCYPIPRHDTVYWYQQGPGQDPQFLISFYEKMQSDKGSIPDRFSAQQFSDYHSELNMSSLELGDSALYFCASSLGSGRNTEAFFGQGTRLTVV.

The chain combines TRBV21-1 with TRBJ2-1; TRBD2 is the table's D call, not checked against the DNA. TRBV21-1 is tagged as a pseudogene. The CDR3 consists of 18 residues. CDR3 loop: CASSKVGSGRGDYNEQFF. Here the CDR3 DNA reads TGTGCCAGCAGCAAAGTTGGAAGCGGGAGGGGAGACTACAATGAGCAGTTCTTC.

The chain is built from TRBV5-6 and TRBJ1-6; 9 bases fit TRBD1. CDR1 and CDR2 (germline): SGHDT, YYEEEE. This CDR3 comprises 16 residues. V was clipped by 2 bases and J by 4 bases; unmatched bases: 4. The CDR3 here is CASSFGTGKYNSPLHF. The CDR3 DNA is TGTGCCAGCAGCTTTGGGACAGGGAAATATAATTCACCCCTCCACTTT. The full variable domain, with the rest looked up from reference TRBV5-6 and TRBJ1-6, is DAGVTQSPTHLIKTRGQQVTLRCSPKSGHDTVSWYQQALGQGPQFIFQYYEEEERQRGNFPDRFSGHQFPNYSSELNVNALLLGDSALYLCASSFGTGKYNSPLHFGNGTRLTVT.

This chain joins TRBV2 and TRBJ2-4; no clear D. Germline CDR1 is SNHLY and CDR2 is FYNNEI. Trimming removed 6 bases at V and 0 bases at J, with 9 bases between. The CDR3 has 14 amino acids. CDR3 nucleotide sequence: TGTGCCAGCAGGCCGACATTAGCCAAAAACATTCAGTACTTC. Its protein is CASRPTLAKNIQYF.

The chain combines TRBV5-1 with TRBJ2-2; 7 bases align to TRBD1. The junction had 10 bases not matched to a gene; V was cut back by 0 bases and J by 5 bases. Germline CDR1 is SGHRS and CDR2 is YFSETQ. The length of the CDR3 is 17 residues. This CDR3 reads CASSLGFAAGGTGELFF. In nucleotides, the CDR3 is TGCGCCAGCAGCTTGGGGTTTGCGGCAGGGGGAACCGGGGAGCTGTTTTTT.

This clone was seen only a few times. The chain combines TRBV28 with TRBJ1-2; possibly TRBD1 for D (6 bases). V shed 5 bases and J shed 8 bases, with 21 bases lying between them. The CDR3 is 15 amino acids. Germline V gene data show CDR1 as MDHEN and CDR2 as SYDVKM. For the CDR3, the DNA is TGTGCCAGCAGTAGCGTAGAGACACTAGGGGGAGGCTACACCTTC. Translation gives CASSSVETLGGGYTF.

This chain uses TRBV10-3 with TRBJ1-6; 7 bases map to TRBD1. The CDR3 contains 15 residues. J was trimmed by 5 bases and V by 3 bases; bases with no gene match: 4. Germline V gene sequence: CDR1 ENHRY, CDR2 SYGVKD. CDR3 protein: CAISDGQENNSPLHF. CDR3 DNA: TGTGCCATCAGTGATGGACAGGAGAATAATTCACCCCTCCACTTT.

The sample holds a few counts of this clone. The chain is built from TRBV19 and TRBJ1-2; D perhaps matches TRBD1 (5 bases). The V end was cut by 1 base, the J end by 8 bases, with 23 bases between. This CDR3 contains 17 residues. Germline values: CDR1 LNHDA, CDR2 SQIVND (reference sequence). The CDR3 loop reads CASSIVPGSARDSGYTF. CDR3 bases: TGTGCCAGTAGTATAGTCCCCGGTTCAGCCAGGGACTCCGGCTACACCTTC.

V is TRBV15 and J is TRBJ2-5, with 9 bases that match TRBD2. This CDR3 has 17 amino acids. With V trimmed by 5 bases and J by 0 bases, 10 bases remained unmatched. Germline V lookup: CDR1 LNHNV, CDR2 YYDKDF (reference sequence). The CDR3 sequence is CATSPLTSGSYQETQYF. CDR3 coding DNA: TGTGCCACCAGCCCCCTGACTAGCGGATCGTACCAAGAGACCCAGTACTTC.

This clone has at least ten counts. The chain links TRBV19 to TRBJ2-1; D call uncertain. V was pared by 4 bases and J by 6 bases, with 13 bases between. The CDR3 sequence is 14 residues long. Germline assignment: CDR1 LNHDA and CDR2 SQIVND (reference sequence). Here the CDR3 reads CASSTRQELNEQFF. The CDR3 DNA sequence: TGTGCCAGTAGTACCCGCCAAGAGCTCAATGAGCAGTTCTTC.

This sequence joins TRBV15 and TRBJ1-1, with TRBD1 as a possible D gene (5 bases). Germline-derived CDR1 and CDR2 are LNHNV and YYDKDF (reference sequence). The CDR3 is 17 residues long. V lost 0 bases and J 5 bases, leaving 19 bases between the germline ends. The chain's CDR3 is CATSRDRGVGRGTEAFF. The CDR3, as DNA: TGTGCCACCAGCAGAGATAGGGGTGTAGGACGGGGGACTGAAGCTTTCTTT. Combining the CDR3 with reference TRBV15 and TRBJ1-1 gives the whole variable domain DAMVIQNPRYQVTQFGKPVTLSCSQTLNHNVMYWYQQKSSQAPKLLFHYYDKDFNNEADTPDNFQSRRPNTSFCFLDIRSPGLGDTAMYLCATSRDRGVGRGTEAFFGQGTRLTVV.

This chain links TRBV5-8 with TRBJ1-1; 9 bases align to TRBD1. The CDR3 loop spans 13 amino acids. The V segment lost 6 bases and the J segment 5 bases; nucleotides outside the gene matches: 5. CDR1 SGHTS and CDR2 YDEGEE come from the germline V gene. The CDR3 is CASTGTGSTEAFF. The CDR3 DNA is TGTGCCAGCACCGGGACAGGGTCGACTGAAGCTTTCTTT.